One sample yielded the 20 T cell receptor beta chains listed below, sequenced in a study of T cells in Graves' hyperthyroidism and ophthalmopathy. The CDR3 regions of TCR beta were amplified from RNA transcripts. The TCR CDR3 was amplified in a first-round RT-PCR using the HTBI primer set. TCRdb called the multiplex PCR reads again in MiXCR, with one record for every CDR3 protein. The sample lists more than 300,000 distinct CDR3 sequences; about 15% were seen once. Sequenced input: blood. Source of these receptors: a woman aged 30 to 39 with Graves' ophthalmopathy.

This clonotype was found a few times. The J gene is TRBJ2-2, the V gene TRBV7-6; TRBD2 matches at 7 bases. Germline CDR1 and CDR2: SGHVS and FNYEAQ. V was pared by 2 bases and J by 2 bases, with 5 bases of the junction left unmatched. CDR3 size: 16 residues. The CDR3 DNA is TGTGCCAGCAGCTTATGGGGCGGGGGAAACACCGGGGAGCTGTTTTTT. It codes for CASSLWGGGNTGELFF.

The chain links TRBV9 to TRBJ2-1; the match to TRBD1 covers 9 bases. V dropped 3 bases and J dropped 4; count of bases not matched to a gene: 8. The CDR3 has 16 residues. Germline V gene lookup returns CDR1 SGDLS and CDR2 YYNGEE. The CDR3, as DNA: TGTGCCAGCAGCGGCTTGTGGACAGGGGCGTACAATGAGCAGTTCTTC. Translating gives CASSGLWTGAYNEQFF. Variable domain in full (rest from reference TRBV9 and TRBJ2-1): DSGVTQTPKHLITATGQRVTLRCSPRSGDLSVYWYQQSLDQGLQFLIQYYNGEERAKGNILERFSAQQFPDLHSELNLSSLELGDSALYFCASSGLWTGAYNEQFFGPGTRLTVL.

This clonotype has ten or more counts. This chain links TRBV10-3 with TRBJ2-3; no firm D call. Germline assignment: CDR1 ENHRY and CDR2 SYGVKD. The CDR3 consists of 15 residues. Deletions cut 0 bases from V and 2 bases from J, with 9 bases between. The DNA of the CDR3 is TGTGCCATCAGTGAGTCGAGTGGGATCACAGATACGCAGTATTTT. Residues: CAISESSGITDTQYF.

This clonotype showed up many times. The rearrangement uses TRBV5-1 and TRBJ1-1; TRBD1 might be the D (5 bases). Germline V lookup: CDR1 SGHRS, CDR2 YFSETQ. Trimming left V 4 bases short and J 1 base short, with 11 bases between. The CDR3 sequence is 14 residues long. CDR3 sequence (DNA): TGCGCCAGCAGCGTCGGGACCGAGAACACTGAAGCTTTCTTT. It encodes CASSVGTENTEAFF.

The table lists this clonotype with many counts. The V and J genes are TRBV27 and TRBJ2-1; TRBD2 is a possible D gene (6 bases). Germline V gene sequence: CDR1 MNHEY, CDR2 SMNVEV (reference sequence). The V gene lost 6 bases and the J gene lost 10 bases, with 16 bases spanning the gap. There are 13 residues in the CDR3. CDR3 DNA sequence: TGTGCCAGCAGCCTAGCGAGAACGGGGGAGCAGTTCTTC. This sequence encodes CASSLARTGEQFF.

This clonotype was seen ten or more times. This chain connects TRBV28 to TRBJ1-2, with TRBD1 matching 8 bases. The trim removed 6 bases at V and 5 bases at J, leaving 11 bases unmatched. Per the germline V gene, CDR1 is MDHEN and CDR2 is SYDVKM. The CDR3 is 15 residues long. CDR3 sequence reads: CASSVSGTGRYGYTF. CDR3 bases: TGTGCCAGCAGCGTCTCCGGGACAGGAAGGTATGGCTACACCTTC.

The gene calls are TRBV7-3 and TRBJ2-6; unclear D gene. The germline V gene encodes CDR1 SGHTA and CDR2 FQGTGA. The CDR3 consists of 14 residues. V lost 5 bases to trimming and J lost 4 bases, with 9 bases between them. The CDR3 sequence is CASSQMGGANVLTF. CDR3 DNA sequence: TGTGCCAGCAGCCAGATGGGCGGGGCCAACGTCCTGACTTTC.

This clonotype was seen at least ten times. This rearrangement joins TRBV30 to TRBJ1-6; no reliable D call. Trimming took off 5 bases at V and 13 bases at J, with 9 bases between the two ends. This CDR3 region has 10 residues. Per germline, CDR1 GTSNPN and CDR2 SVGIG (reference sequence). The CDR3 reads CAWGPAPLHF. CDR3 sequence (DNA): TGTGCCTGGGGACCTGCTCCCCTCCACTTT.

This clonotype was detected many times. This sequence joins TRBV9 and TRBJ2-7; 9 bases match TRBD1. Germline V gives CDR1 SGDLS, CDR2 YYNGEE. Trimming removed 0 bases from V and 5 bases from J; junction bases left unmatched: 12. The CDR3 runs 17 residues. The CDR3 DNA follows: TGTGCCAGCAGCGTAGCCTACGACGGAACAGGGGGCGACGAGCAGTACTTC. Its translation is CASSVAYDGTGGDEQYF.

This clonotype was recorded at least ten times. The rearrangement joins TRBV6-1 to TRBJ1-5; D gene ambiguous. The CDR3 extends over 14 amino acids. The V and J ends lost 3 bases and 0 bases respectively, with 6 bases between them. Germline lookup yields CDR1 MNHNS and CDR2 SASEGT. CDR3 bases: TGTGCCAGCAGTGAGAGATCTAGCAATCAGCCCCAGCATTTT. Amino acids: CASSERSSNQPQHF.

Regarding this clonotype: A much larger clone is a single base away; this may be a read error. The chain uses TRBV19 and TRBJ1-5; a possible D gene is TRBD1 (5 bases). V lost 8 bases and J lost 9, with 20 bases in between. There are 14 residues in the CDR3. Per germline, CDR1 LNHDA and CDR2 SQIVND (reference sequence). The CDR3, as DNA: TGTGCCAGTGCCCTTAGGGGCGGTATGTGGCCCCAGCATTTT. Its protein is CASALRGGMWPQHF.

This clonotype was found many times. V and J are TRBV12-3 or TRBV12-4 and TRBJ2-5; 8 nucleotides line up with TRBD2. The CDR3 covers 15 residues. Unmatched junction bases numbered 9, after V lost 5 bases and J lost 4 bases. The CDR3 DNA sequence: TGTGCCAGCAGTCCTCGGGGGGGGCTCGTAGAGACCCAGTACTTC. It encodes CASSPRGGLVETQYF.

The sample holds many counts of this clonotype. V usage is TRBV28 and J usage is TRBJ1-6, with D hard to call. This CDR3 has 14 residues. V was shortened by 3 bases and J by 6 bases, with 9 bases between the two germline ends. The germline V gene has CDR1 MDHEN and CDR2 SYDVKM. CDR3 in amino acids: CASSFEGSNSPLHF. CDR3 bases: TGTGCCAGCAGTTTTGAGGGATCTAATTCACCCCTCCACTTT. The variable domain in full, with the rest retrieved from reference TRBV28 and TRBJ1-6, is DVKVTQSSRYLVKRTGEKVFLECVQDMDHENMFWYRQDPGLGLRLIYFSYDVKMKEKGDIPEGYSVSREKKERFSLILESASTNQTSMYLCASSFEGSNSPLHFGNGTRLTVT.

J is TRBJ1-5 and V is TRBV6-2 or TRBV6-3; 8 bases agree with TRBD1. Germline V lookup: CDR1 MNHEY, CDR2 SVGEGT. Unmatched junction bases numbered 12, after V lost 7 bases and J lost 1 base. CDR3 length equals 17 residues. Here the CDR3 DNA reads TGTGCCAGCAATTCCATCATTAACAGGGGGAGCAATCAGCCCCAGCATTTT. Translation gives CASNSIINRGSNQPQHF.

V gene TRBV7-2 combines with J gene TRBJ1-3; possibly TRBD1 for D (5 bases). Per the germline V gene, CDR1 is SGHTA and CDR2 is FQGNSA. This CDR3 has 14 residues. Between the trimmed V and J ends, which lost 6 bases and 1 base, there was a span of 10 bases. The CDR3 DNA reads as TGTGCCAGCAGGACCCCAGGGTCTGGAAACACCATATATTTT. This translates into CASRTPGSGNTIYF. Looking up the rest from reference TRBV7-2 and TRBJ1-3 gives the full variable domain: GAGVSQSPSNKVTEKGKDVELRCDPISGHTALYWYRQSLGQGLEFLIYFQGNSAPDKSGLPSDRFSAERTGGSVSTLTIQRTQQEDSAVYLCASRTPGSGNTIYFGEGSWLTVV.

This chain joins TRBV5-1 and TRBJ2-7, with D perhaps assigned TRBD1 or TRBD2 (5 bases each). Between the trimmed V and J ends, which lost 0 bases and 4 bases, there was a span of 17 bases. The CDR3 extends over 16 amino acids. CDR1 is SGHRS and CDR2 is YFSETQ in the germline V gene. CDR3 nucleotides: TGCGCCAGCAGCTTGGCGGCAGGGACGGGGAGATACGAGCAGTACTTC. Translating gives CASSLAAGTGRYEQYF. The full variable domain, in which reference TRBV5-1 and TRBJ2-7 provide the parts outside the CDR3, is KAGVTQTPRYLIKTRGQQVTLSCSPISGHRSVSWYQQTPGQGLQFLFEYFSETQRNKGNFPGRFSGRQFSNSRSEMNVSTLELGDSALYLCASSLAAGTGRYEQYFGPGTRLTVT.

This clonotype was recorded at least ten times. The V call is TRBV20-1, the J call TRBJ1-2; 7 nucleotides line up with TRBD1. With V trimmed by 7 bases and J by 0 bases, 8 bases remained unmatched. CDR1 is DFQATT, CDR2 SNEGSKA, per germline (reference sequence). This CDR3 has 14 amino acids. CDR3 nucleotides: TGCAGTGGGGAGACAGGGCCATCTAACTATGGCTACACCTTC. Translation gives CSGETGPSNYGYTF.

This clonotype has ten or more counts. This rearrangement joins TRBV20-1 to TRBJ1-1; tentative D call: TRBD1 (5 bases). With 3 bases removed from V and 6 bases from J, the gap between germline ends came to 14 bases. Germline CDR1 reads DFQATT; CDR2 reads SNEGSKA (reference sequence). The CDR3 extends over 13 amino acids. CDR3 sequence: CSARPLTGAEAFF. CDR3 in DNA: TGCAGTGCTAGGCCCTTGACGGGGGCTGAAGCTTTCTTT.

This clonotype was seen repeatedly, ten times or more. V is TRBV5-5 and J is TRBJ1-2; D not resolved. The CDR3 extends over 11 amino acids. V shed 6 bases and J shed 4 bases, with 7 bases lying between them. CDR1 is SGHKS, CDR2 YYEKEE, per germline (reference sequence). CDR3 in DNA: TGTGCCAGCACCGACCTCTATGGCTACACCTTC. Residues: CASTDLYGYTF.

This clonotype was seen at least ten times. The chain links TRBV7-2 to TRBJ2-3; D ambiguous. Germline V gives CDR1 SGHTA, CDR2 FQGNSA. This CDR3 is 15 amino acids long. V lost 1 base, J lost 0 bases, and 8 bases lay in between. CDR3 bases: TGTGCCAGCAGCTTAGATTCCGTTAGCACAGATACGCAGTATTTT. Its protein is CASSLDSVSTDTQYF.